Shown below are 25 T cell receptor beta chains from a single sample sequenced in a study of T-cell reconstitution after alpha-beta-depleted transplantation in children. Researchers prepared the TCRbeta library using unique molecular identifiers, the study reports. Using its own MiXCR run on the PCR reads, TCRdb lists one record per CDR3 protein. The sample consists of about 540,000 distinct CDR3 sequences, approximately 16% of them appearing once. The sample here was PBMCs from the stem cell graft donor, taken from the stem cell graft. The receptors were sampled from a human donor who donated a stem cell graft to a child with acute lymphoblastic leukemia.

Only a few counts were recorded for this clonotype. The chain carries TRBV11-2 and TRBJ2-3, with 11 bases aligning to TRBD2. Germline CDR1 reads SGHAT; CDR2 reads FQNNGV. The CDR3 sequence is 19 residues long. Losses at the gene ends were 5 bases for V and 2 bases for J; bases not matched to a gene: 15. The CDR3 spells CASSPAYAGLAALTDTQYF. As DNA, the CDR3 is TGTGCCAGCAGCCCTGCTTACGCGGGACTAGCGGCCCTCACAGATACGCAGTATTTT.

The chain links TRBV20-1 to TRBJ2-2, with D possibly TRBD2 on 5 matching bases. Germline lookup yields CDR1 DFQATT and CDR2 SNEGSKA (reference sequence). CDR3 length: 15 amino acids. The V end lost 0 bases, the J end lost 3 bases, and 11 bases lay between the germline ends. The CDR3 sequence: CSARDPSGHTGELFF. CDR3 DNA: TGCAGTGCTAGAGATCCAAGCGGACACACCGGGGAGCTGTTTTTT.

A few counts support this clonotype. CDR3 DNA: TGTGCCAGCAGCCTACAGGGGGCGCTTGGCTACACCTTC. It translates to CASSLQGALGYTF. This chain connects TRBV7-9 to TRBJ1-2; 9 bases map to TRBD1. From germline, CDR1 is SEHNR and CDR2 FQNEAQ (reference sequence). The V segment lost 5 bases and the J segment 7 bases; nucleotides outside the gene matches: 5. CDR3 size: 13 residues.

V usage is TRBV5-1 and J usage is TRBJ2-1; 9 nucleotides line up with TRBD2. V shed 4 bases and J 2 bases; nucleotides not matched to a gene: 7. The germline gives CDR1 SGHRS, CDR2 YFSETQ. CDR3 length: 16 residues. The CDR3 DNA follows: TGCGCCAGCAGCGCTAAAGCGGGAGGTACCTACAATGAGCAGTTCTTC. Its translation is CASSAKAGGTYNEQFF.

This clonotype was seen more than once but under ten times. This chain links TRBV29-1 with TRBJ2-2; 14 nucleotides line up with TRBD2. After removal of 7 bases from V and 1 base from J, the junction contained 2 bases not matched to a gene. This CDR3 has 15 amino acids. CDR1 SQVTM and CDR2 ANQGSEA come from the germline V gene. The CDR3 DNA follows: TGCAGCGCTGGGACTAGCGGGAGGAACACCGGGGAGCTGTTTTTT. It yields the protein CSAGTSGRNTGELFF.

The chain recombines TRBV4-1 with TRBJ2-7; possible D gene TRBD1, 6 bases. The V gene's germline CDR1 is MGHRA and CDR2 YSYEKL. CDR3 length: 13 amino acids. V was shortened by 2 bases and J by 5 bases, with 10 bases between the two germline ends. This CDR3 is CASSQTGKHEQYF. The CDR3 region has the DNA TGCGCCAGCAGCCAAACAGGGAAACACGAGCAGTACTTC.

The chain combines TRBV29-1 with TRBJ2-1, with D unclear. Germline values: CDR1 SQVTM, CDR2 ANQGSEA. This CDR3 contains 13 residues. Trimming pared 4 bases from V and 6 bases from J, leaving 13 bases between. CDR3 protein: CSVVVVAGNEQFF. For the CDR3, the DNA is TGCAGCGTTGTCGTTGTAGCAGGCAATGAGCAGTTCTTC.

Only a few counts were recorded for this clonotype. The CDR3 region is CSVRPGTDTQYF. CDR3 bases: TGCAGCGTGCGCCCAGGCACAGATACGCAGTATTTT. The V and J genes are TRBV29-1 and TRBJ2-3; D remains ambiguous. V dropped 6 bases and J dropped 1 base, with 8 bases sitting between them. The CDR3 consists of 12 residues. Germline CDR1 and CDR2: SQVTM and ANQGSEA.

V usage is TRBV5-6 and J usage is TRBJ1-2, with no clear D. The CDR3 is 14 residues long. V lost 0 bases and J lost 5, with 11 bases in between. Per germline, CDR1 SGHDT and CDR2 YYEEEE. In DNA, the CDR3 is TGTGCCAGCAGCTTGGAACAGCCCGGGTATGGCTACACCTTC. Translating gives CASSLEQPGYGYTF.

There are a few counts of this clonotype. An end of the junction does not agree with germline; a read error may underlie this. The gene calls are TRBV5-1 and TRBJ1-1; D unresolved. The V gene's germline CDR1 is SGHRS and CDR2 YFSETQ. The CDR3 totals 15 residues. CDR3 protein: CATSQPGRMNTEAFF. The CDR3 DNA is TGCGCCACCAGCCAGCCGGGAAGGATGAACACTGAAGCTTTCTTT.

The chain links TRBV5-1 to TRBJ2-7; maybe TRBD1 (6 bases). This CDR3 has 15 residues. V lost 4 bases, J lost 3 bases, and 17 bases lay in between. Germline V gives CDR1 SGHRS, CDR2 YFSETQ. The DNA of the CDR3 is TGCGCCAGCAGCCCCAGGGGTTGGCTGGTCTACGAGCAGTACTTC. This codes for CASSPRGWLVYEQYF.

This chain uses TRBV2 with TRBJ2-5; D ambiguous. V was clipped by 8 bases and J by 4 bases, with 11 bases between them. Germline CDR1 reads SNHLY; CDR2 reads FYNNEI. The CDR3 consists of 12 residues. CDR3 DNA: TGTGCCAGCTCCATCCGCAGAGAGACCCAGTACTTC. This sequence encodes CASSIRRETQYF. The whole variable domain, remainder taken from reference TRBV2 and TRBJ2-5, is EPEVTQTPSHQVTQMGQEVILRCVPISNHLYFYWYRQILGQKVEFLVSFYNNEISEKSEIFDDQFSVERPDGSNFTLKIRSTKLEDSAMYFCASSIRRETQYFGPGTRLLVL.

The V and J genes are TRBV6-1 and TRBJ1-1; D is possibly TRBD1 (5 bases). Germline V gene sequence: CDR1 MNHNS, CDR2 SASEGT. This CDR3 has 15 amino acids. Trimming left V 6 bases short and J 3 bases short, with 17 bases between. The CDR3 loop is CASRPGRGLDTEAFF. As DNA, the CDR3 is TGTGCCAGCAGACCCGGGAGGGGTTTAGACACTGAAGCTTTCTTT.

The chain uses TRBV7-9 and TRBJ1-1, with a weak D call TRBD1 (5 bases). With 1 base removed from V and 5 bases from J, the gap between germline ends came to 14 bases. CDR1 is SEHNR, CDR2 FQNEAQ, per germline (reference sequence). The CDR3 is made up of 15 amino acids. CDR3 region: CASSLGGLRGTEAFF. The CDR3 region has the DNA TGTGCCAGCAGCTTAGGAGGGCTGCGGGGGACTGAAGCTTTCTTT.

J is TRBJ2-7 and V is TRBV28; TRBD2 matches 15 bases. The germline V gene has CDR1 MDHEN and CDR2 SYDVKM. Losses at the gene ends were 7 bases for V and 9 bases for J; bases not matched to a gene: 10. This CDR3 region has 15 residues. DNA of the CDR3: TGTGCCAGCATCCCCGGGACTAGCGGGAGGATGGGGCAGTACTTC. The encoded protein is CASIPGTSGRMGQYF.

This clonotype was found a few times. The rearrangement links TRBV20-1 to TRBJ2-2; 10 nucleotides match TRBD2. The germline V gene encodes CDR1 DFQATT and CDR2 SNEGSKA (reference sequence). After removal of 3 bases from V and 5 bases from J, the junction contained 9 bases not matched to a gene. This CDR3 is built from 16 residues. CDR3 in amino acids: CSASPSGRAVTGELFF. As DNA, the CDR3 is TGCAGTGCTAGCCCCAGCGGGAGGGCGGTAACCGGGGAGCTGTTTTTT.

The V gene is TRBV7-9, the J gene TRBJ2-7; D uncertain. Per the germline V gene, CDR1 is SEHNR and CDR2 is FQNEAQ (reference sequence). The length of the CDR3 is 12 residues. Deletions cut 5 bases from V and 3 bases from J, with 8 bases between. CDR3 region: CASSAYFYEQYF. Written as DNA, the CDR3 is TGTGCCAGCAGCGCCTACTTCTACGAGCAGTACTTC.

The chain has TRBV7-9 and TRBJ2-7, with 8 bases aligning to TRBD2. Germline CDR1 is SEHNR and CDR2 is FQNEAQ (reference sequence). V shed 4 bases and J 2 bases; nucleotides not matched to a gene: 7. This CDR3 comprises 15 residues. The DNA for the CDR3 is TGTGCCAGCAGCTCCTGGACTAGCTCCCCCTACGAGCAGTACTTC. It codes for CASSSWTSSPYEQYF.

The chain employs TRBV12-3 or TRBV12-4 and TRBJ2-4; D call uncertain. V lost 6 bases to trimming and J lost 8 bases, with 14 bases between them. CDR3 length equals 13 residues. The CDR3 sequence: CASSSIVEDIQYF. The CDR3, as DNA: TGTGCCAGCAGCTCCATTGTCGAAGACATTCAGTACTTC.

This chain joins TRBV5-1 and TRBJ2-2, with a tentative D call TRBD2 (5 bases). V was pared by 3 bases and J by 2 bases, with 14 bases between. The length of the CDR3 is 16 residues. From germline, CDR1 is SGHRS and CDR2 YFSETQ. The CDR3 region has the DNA TGCGCCAGCAGCTCCCCGGGGTGGTATAACACCGGGGAGCTGTTTTTT. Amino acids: CASSSPGWYNTGELFF.

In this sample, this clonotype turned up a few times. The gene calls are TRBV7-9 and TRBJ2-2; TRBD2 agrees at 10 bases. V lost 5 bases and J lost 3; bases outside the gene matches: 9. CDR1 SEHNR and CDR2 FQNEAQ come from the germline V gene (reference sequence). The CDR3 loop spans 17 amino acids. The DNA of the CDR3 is TGTGCCAGCAGCCGTCCGCTAGCGGGAGTTTACACCGGGGAGCTGTTTTTT. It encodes CASSRPLAGVYTGELFF.

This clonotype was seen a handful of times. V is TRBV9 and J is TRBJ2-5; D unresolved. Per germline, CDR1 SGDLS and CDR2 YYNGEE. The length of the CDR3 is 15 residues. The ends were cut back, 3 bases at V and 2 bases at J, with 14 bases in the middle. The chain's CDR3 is CASSEGPGVQETQYF. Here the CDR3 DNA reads TGTGCCAGCAGCGAAGGGCCTGGAGTACAAGAGACCCAGTACTTC.

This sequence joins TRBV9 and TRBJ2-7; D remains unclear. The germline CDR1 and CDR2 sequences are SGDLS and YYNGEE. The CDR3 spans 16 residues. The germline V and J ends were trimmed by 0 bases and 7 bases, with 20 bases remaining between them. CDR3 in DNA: TGTGCCAGCAGCGTAGGGGATCGGAATCTCGGACGAGAGCAGTACTTC. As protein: CASSVGDRNLGREQYF. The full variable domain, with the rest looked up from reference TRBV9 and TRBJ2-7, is DSGVTQTPKHLITATGQRVTLRCSPRSGDLSVYWYQQSLDQGLQFLIQYYNGEERAKGNILERFSAQQFPDLHSELNLSSLELGDSALYFCASSVGDRNLGREQYFGPGTRLTVT.

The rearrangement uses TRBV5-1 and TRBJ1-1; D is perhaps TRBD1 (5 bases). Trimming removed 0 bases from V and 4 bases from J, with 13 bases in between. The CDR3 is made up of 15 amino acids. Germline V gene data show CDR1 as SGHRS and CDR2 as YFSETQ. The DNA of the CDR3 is TGCGCCAGCAGCTTGGGAGGTGTTGGGACCACTGAAGCTTTCTTT. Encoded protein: CASSLGGVGTTEAFF.

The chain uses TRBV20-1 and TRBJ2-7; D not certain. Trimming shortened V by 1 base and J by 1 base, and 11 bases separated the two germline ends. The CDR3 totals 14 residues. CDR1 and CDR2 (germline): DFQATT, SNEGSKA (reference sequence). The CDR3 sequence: CSARGPSSSYEQYF. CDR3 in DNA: TGCAGTGCTAGAGGGCCCAGCTCGTCCTACGAGCAGTACTTC.